This T cell receptor beta chain came from a study of cytomegalovirus exposure and HLA in healthy donors. PCR amplification relied on 60 Vbeta primers (plus 13 Jbeta primers). Repertoires were generated with immunoSEQ multiplex PCR, while TCRdb's copy carries only in-frame clones and drops some. The repertoire consists of 100,000 to 120,000 clones, with more than 60% occurring once and the leading ten covering roughly 6%. V lost 11 bases, J lost 4 bases, and 7 bases stayed unmatched. Germline V gene data show CDR1 as MNHEY and CDR2 as SVGAGI. The CDR3 is 13 amino acids. Sequencing used PBMCs. The clonotype originates from a male donor in good health and CMV-seronegative. This chain connects TRBV6-5 to TRBJ2-1, with 8 bases that match TRBD2. CDR3: CAGASGPYNEQFF. CDR3 DNA sequence: TGTGCCGGGGCTAGCGGGCCTTACAATGAGCAGTTCTTC.